This T cell receptor (beta chain) came from a study of CD8 T cells in ankylosing spondylitis. Germline V gives CDR1 MNHEY, CDR2 SVGEGT. This CDR3 is 14 amino acids long. The ends were cut back, 8 bases at V and 2 bases at J, with 16 bases in the middle. Via MiXCR, TCRdb re-called the 5' RACE reads, giving one row per CDR3 protein. The data hold 200,000 to 250,000 distinct CDR3 sequences, with roughly a tenth observed a single time. The TCR comes from a male donor with ankylosing spondylitis or in good health (not recorded which). The sample comprised blood, either unsorted or a sorted T cell fraction (not recorded which). The chain combines TRBV6-2 or TRBV6-3 with TRBJ2-7, with a possible D match to TRBD1 (6 bases). In DNA form, the CDR3 reads TGTGCCAGCGTCTCAAGGACAGCCACCTACGAGCAGTACTTC. This translates into CASVSRTATYEQYF.